One sample yielded the 5 T cell receptor beta chains listed below, sequenced in a study of T cell clonality in common variable immunodeficiency. Study results and limitations: Common variable immunodeficiency TCR beta sequences reportedly had fewer deletions and N-nucleotide insertions.

These receptors have no identified antigens. Only in-frame clones appear in the TCRdb table, and some are missing; sequencing was by immunoSEQ multiplex PCR. The profile covers 30,000 to 40,000 clones, none occurring a single time. Sequencing used peripheral blood mononuclear cells. The source is a human donor with common variable immunodeficiency.

As regards this clone: The CDR3 extends 3 residues past the end of the read, so its final part is completed from the germline J gene. V gene TRBV7-2 combines with J gene TRBJ2-3; tentatively, D is TRBD1 (5 bases). The V end lost 3 bases, the J end lost 2 bases, and 12 bases lay between the germline ends. In germline, CDR1 is SGHTA, CDR2 FQGNSA. The CDR3 length is 15 residues. CDR3 loop: CASSFGASNTDTQYF. CDR3 bases read: TGTGCCAGCAGCTTTGGGGCGAGCAACACAGATACG.

Details on this clone: The read ends 3 residues before the CDR3 terminus; that terminus is restored from the germline J gene. V is TRBV10-3 and J is TRBJ2-7; 7 bases align to TRBD2. J lost 3 bases, V lost 8 bases, and 7 bases had no gene match. CDR3 length: 13 residues. Looked up from germline, CDR1 is ENHRY and CDR2 is SYGVKD. CDR3 region: CAIGGREFYEQYF. CDR3 bases read: TGTGCCATCGGCGGGCGGGAGTTCTACGAG.

This clone is labeled medium-sized. The DNA ends 3 residues before the CDR3 does, and the rest of the CDR3 is filled in from the germline J gene. The rearrangement uses TRBV20-1 and TRBJ1-5, with D perhaps TRBD1 (6 bases). From germline, CDR1 is DFQATT and CDR2 SNEGSKA (reference sequence). The CDR3 contains 14 residues. Between the trimmed V and J ends, which lost 0 bases and 6 bases, there was a span of 12 bases. CDR3 sequence reads: CSAREGGLGQPQHF. CDR3 DNA (partial): TGCAGTGCTAGAGAAGGGGGTTTAGGTCAGCCC.

By frequency in the sample, this clone is medium-sized. The read is 3 residues too short to cover the CDR3 end, so that end is filled in from the germline J gene. J is TRBJ1-1 and V is TRBV15; TRBD1 might be the D (6 bases). This CDR3 has 15 residues. The V end was cut by 0 bases, the J end by 5 bases, with 13 bases between. Germline V gene sequence: CDR1 LNHNV, CDR2 YYDKDF (reference sequence). The CDR3 is CATSRDRNRATEAFF. CDR3 DNA (partial): TGTGCCACCAGCAGAGACCGAAACAGGGCTACTGAA.

This clone was counted between two and nine times. The read halts 3 residues ahead of the CDR3 end, with the missing end drawn from the germline J gene. This rearrangement joins TRBV20-1 to TRBJ1-2, with 10 nucleotides matching TRBD1. Germline CDR1 DFQATT, CDR2 SNEGSKA (reference sequence). The trim removed 2 bases at V and 6 bases at J, leaving 9 bases unmatched. CDR3 length equals 15 residues. This chain's CDR3 is CSARSRTGGWDGYTF. The sequenced part of the CDR3 DNA is TGCAGTGCTAGATCAAGGACAGGGGGGTGGGATGGC.